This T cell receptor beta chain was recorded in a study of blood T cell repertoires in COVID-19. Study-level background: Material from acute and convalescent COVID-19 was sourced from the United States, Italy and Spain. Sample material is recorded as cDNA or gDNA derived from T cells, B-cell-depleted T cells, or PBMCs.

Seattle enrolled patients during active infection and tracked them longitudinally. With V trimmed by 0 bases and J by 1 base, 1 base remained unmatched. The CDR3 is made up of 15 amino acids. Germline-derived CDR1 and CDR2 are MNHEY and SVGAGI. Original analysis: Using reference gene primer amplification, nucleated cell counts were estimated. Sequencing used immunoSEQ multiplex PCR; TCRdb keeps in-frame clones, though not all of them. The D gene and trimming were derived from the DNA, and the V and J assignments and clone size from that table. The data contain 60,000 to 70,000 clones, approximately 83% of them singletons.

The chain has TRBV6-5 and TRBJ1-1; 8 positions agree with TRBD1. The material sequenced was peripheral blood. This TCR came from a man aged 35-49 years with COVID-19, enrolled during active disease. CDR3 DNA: TGTGCCAGCAGTTACTCCGGGACAGGGAACACTGAAGCTTTCTTT. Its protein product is CASSYSGTGNTEAFF.